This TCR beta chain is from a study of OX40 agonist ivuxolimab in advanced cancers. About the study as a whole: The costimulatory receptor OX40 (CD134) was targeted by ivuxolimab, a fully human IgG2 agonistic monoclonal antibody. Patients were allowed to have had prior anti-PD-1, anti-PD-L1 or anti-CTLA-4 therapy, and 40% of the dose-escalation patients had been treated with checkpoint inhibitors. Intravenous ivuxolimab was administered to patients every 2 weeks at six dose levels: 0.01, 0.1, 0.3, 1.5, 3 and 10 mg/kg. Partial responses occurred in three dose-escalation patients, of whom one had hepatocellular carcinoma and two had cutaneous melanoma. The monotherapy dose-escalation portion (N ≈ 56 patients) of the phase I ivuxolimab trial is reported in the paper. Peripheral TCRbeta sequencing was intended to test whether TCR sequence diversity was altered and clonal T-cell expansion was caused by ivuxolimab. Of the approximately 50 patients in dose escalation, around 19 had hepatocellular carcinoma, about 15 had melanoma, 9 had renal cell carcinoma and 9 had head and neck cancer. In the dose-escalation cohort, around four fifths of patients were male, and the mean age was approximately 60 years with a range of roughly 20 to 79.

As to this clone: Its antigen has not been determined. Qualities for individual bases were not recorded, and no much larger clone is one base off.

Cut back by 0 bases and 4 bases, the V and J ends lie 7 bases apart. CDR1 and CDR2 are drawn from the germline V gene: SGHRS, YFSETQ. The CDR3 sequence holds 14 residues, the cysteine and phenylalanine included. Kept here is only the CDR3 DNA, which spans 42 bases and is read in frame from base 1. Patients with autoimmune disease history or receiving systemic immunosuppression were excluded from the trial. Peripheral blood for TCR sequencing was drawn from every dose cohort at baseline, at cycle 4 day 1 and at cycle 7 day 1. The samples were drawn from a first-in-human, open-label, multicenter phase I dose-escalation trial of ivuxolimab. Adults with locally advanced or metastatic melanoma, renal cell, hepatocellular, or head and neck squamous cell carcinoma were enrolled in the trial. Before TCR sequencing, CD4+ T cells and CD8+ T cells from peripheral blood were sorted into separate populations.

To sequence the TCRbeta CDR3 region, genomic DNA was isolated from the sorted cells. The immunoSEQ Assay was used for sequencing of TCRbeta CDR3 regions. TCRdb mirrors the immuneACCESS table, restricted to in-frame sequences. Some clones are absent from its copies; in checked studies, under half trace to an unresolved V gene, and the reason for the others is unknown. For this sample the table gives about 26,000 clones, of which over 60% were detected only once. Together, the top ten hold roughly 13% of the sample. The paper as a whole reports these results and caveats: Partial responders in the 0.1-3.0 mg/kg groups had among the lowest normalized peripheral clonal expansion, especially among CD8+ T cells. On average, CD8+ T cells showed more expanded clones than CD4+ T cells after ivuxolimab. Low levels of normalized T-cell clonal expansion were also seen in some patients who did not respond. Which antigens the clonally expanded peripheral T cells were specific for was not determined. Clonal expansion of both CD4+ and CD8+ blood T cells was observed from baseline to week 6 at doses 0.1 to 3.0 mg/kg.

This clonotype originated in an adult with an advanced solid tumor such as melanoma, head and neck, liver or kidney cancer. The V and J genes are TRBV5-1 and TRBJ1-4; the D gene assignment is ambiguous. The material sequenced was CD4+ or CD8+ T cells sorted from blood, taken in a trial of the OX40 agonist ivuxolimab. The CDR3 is CASSLGVSNEKLFF. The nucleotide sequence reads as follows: TGCGCCAGCAGCTTGGGGGTCAGTAATGAAAAACTGTTTTTT.